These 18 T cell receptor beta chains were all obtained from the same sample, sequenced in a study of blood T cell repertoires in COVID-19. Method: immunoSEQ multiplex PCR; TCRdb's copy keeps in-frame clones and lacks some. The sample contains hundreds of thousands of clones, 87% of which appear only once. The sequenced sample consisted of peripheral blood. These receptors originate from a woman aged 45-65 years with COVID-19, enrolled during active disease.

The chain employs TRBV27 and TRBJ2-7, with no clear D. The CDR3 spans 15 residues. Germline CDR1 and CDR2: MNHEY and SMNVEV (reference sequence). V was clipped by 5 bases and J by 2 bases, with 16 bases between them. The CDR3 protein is CASSPRPDKTYEQYF. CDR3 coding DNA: TGTGCCAGCAGTCCCCGGCCCGACAAGACCTACGAGCAGTACTTC.

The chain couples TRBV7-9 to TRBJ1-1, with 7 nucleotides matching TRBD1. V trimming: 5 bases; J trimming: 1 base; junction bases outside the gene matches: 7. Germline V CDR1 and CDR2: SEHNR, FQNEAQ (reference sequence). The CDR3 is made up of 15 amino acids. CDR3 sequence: CASSPSGQRNTEAFF. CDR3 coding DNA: TGTGCCAGCAGCCCCTCGGGACAGAGGAACACTGAAGCTTTCTTT.

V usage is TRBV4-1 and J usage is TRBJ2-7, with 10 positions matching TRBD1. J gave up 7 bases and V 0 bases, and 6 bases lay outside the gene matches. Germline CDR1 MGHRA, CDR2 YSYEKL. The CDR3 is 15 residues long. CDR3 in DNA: TGCGCCAGCAGCCAAGAGGGACAGGGGACTGGGGAGCAGTACTTC. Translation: CASSQEGQGTGEQYF.

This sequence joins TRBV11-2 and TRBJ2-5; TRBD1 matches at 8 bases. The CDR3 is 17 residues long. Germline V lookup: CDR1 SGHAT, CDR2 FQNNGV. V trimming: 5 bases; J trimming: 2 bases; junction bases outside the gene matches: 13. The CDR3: CASSLSLGTGKQETQYF. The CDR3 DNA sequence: TGTGCCAGCAGCCTAAGCTTGGGGACAGGTAAACAAGAGACCCAGTACTTC.

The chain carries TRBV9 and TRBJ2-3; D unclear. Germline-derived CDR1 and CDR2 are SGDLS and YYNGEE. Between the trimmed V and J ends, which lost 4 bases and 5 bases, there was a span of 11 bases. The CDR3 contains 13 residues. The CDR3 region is CASSPPFLDTQYF. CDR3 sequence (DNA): TGTGCCAGCAGCCCCCCCTTTTTAGATACGCAGTATTTT.

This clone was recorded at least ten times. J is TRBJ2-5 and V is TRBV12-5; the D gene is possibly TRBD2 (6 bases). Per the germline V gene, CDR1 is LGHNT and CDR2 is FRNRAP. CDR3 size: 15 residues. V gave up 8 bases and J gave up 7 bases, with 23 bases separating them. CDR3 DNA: TGTGCTAGTCAGCCCCGACTTGCACCCGGGGGGACCCAGTACTTC. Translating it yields CASQPRLAPGGTQYF.

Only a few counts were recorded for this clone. This CDR3 reads CASSLGAGANTGELFF. The CDR3, as DNA: TGTGCCAGTAGTCTCGGGGCGGGGGCGAACACCGGGGAGCTGTTTTTT. The chain combines TRBV19 with TRBJ2-2; TRBD2 matches 7 bases. The CDR3 is 16 residues long. Per germline, CDR1 LNHDA and CDR2 SQIVND (reference sequence). Losses at the gene ends were 5 bases for V and 0 bases for J; bases not matched to a gene: 6.

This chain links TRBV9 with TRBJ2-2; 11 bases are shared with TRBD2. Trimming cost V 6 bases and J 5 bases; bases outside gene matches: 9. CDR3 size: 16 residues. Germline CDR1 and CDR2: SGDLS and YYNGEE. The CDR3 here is CASTPLAGGPTGELFF. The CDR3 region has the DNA TGTGCCAGCACACCTCTAGCGGGAGGCCCTACCGGGGAGCTGTTTTTT.

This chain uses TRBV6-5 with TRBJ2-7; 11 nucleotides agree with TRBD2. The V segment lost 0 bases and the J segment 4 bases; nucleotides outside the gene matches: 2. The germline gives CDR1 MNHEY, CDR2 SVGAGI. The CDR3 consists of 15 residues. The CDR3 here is CASSYSGLAEYEQYF. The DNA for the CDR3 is TGTGCCAGCAGTTACTCGGGACTAGCGGAGTACGAGCAGTACTTC.

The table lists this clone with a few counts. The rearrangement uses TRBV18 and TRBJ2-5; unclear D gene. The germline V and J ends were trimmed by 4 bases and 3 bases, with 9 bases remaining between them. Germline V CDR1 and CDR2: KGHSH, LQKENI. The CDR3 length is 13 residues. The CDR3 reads CASSLGIEETQYF. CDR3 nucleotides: TGTGCCAGCTCACTGGGCATCGAAGAGACCCAGTACTTC.

Written as DNA, the CDR3 is TGTGCCAGCTCACCAACCGAGGGTTATCAGCCCCAGCATTTT. This translates into CASSPTEGYQPQHF. The J gene is TRBJ1-5, the V gene TRBV18, with unresolved D. This CDR3 has 14 amino acids. The germline gives CDR1 KGHSH, CDR2 LQKENI. Trimming stripped 2 bases from V and 5 bases from J, with 10 bases between. Variable domain in full (rest from reference TRBV18 and TRBJ1-5): NAGVMQNPRHLVRRRGQEARLRCSPMKGHSHVYWYRQLPEEGLKFMVYLQKENIIDESGMPKERFSAEFPKEGPSILRIQQVVRGDSAAYFCASSPTEGYQPQHFGDGTRLSIL.

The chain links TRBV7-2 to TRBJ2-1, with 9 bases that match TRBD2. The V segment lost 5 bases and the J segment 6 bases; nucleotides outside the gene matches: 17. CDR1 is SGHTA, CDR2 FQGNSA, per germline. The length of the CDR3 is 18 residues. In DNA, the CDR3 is TGTGCCAGCAGCCCACCGGGACTAGCAGCCGTCAGAGGCAATGAGCAGTTCTTC. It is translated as CASSPPGLAAVRGNEQFF.

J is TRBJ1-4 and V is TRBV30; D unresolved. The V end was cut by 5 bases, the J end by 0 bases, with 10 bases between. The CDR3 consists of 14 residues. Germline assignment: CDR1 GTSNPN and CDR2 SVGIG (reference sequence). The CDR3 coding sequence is TGTGCCTGGGGAGGGAGGTCAACTAATGAAAAACTGTTTTTT. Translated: CAWGGRSTNEKLFF.

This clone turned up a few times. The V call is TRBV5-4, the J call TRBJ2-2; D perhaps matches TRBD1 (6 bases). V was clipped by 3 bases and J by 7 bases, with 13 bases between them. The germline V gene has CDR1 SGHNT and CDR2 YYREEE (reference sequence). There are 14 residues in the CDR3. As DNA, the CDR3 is TGTGCCAGCAGCTGGGACAAATACGGCGGGGAGCTGTTTTTT. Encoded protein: CASSWDKYGGELFF. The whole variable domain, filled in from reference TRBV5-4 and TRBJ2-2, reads ETGVTQSPTHLIKTRGQQVTLRCSSQSGHNTVSWYQQALGQGPQFIFQYYREEENGRGNFPPRFSGLQFPNYSSELNVNALELDDSALYLCASSWDKYGGELFFGEGSRLTVL.

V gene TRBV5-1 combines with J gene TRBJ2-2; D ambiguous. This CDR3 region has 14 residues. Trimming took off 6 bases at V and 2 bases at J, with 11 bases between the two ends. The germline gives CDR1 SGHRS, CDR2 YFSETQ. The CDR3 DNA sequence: TGCGCCAGCAATCCTCAGGCAAACACCGGGGAGCTGTTTTTT. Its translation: CASNPQANTGELFF.

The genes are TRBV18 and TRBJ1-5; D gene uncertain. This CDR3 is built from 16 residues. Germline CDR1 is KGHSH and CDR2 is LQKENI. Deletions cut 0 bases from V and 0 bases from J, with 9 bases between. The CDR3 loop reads CASSPPPGVSNQPQHF. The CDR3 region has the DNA TGTGCCAGCTCACCACCACCCGGGGTTAGCAATCAGCCCCAGCATTTT.

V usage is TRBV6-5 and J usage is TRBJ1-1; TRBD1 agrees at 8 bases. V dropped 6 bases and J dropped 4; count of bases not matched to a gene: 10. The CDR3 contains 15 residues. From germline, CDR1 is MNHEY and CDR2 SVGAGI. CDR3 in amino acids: CASRLQGAVFTEAFF. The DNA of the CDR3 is TGTGCCAGCAGACTTCAGGGGGCGGTATTCACTGAAGCTTTCTTT.

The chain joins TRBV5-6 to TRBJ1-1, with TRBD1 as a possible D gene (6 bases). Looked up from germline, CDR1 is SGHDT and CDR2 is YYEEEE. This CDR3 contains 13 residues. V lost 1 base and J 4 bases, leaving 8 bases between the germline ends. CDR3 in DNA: TGTGCCAGCAGCTTGCTAGGGGGCACTGAAGCTTTCTTT. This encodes CASSLLGGTEAFF.